This T cell receptor (beta chain) was found in a study of blood T cells in healthy people across ages. General study findings and limits: Naive and antigen-experienced cells could not be conclusively compared, given unsorted PBMCs. Diversity was estimated from one million T cells, and these estimates were considered underestimates.

A J-beta primer mix and a sample-barcoded 5' primer were used in a second PCR of about 7 to 12 cycles. Every cDNA molecule bore a tag from a template-switch adaptor containing 12 random nucleotides. Every sample returned 3 million or more CDR3-containing paired-end reads. TCRdb re-analysed the 5' RACE reads in MiXCR, keeping a single row per CDR3 protein. The repertoire consists of hundreds of thousands of distinct CDR3 sequences, with 45% to 50% occurring once and the leading ten covering around a third. This clonotype was observed a few times. Its target is not known. With V trimmed by 5 bases and J by 11 bases, 14 bases remained unmatched. There are 14 residues in the CDR3.

Material for sequencing was blood. The sequence was obtained from a woman between 55 and 75 years old in good health. The rearrangement joins TRBV12-3 or TRBV12-4 to TRBJ2-5, with 7 bases aligning to TRBD2. The CDR3 region is CASSPPSGRLGQYF. DNA for the CDR3: TGTGCCAGCAGTCCGCCTAGCGGCCGCCTGGGGCAGTACTTC.